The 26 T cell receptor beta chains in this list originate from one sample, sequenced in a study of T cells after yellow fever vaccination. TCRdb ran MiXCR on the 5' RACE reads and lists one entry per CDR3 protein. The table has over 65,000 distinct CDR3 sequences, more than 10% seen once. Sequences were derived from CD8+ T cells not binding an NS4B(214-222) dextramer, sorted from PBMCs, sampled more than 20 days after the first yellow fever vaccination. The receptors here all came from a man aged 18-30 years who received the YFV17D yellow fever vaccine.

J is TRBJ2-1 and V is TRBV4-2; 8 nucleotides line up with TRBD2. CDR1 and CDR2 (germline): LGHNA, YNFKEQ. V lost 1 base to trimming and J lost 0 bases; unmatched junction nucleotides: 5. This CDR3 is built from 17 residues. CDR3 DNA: TGTGCCAGCAGCCAAGGACTAGCGCTGAGCTCCTACAATGAGCAGTTCTTC. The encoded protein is CASSQGLALSSYNEQFF.

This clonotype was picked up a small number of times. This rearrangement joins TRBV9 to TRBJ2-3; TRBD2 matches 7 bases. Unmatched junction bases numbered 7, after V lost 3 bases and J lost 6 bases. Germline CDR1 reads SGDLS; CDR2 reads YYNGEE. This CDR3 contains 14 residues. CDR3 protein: CASSDRLAQDTQYF. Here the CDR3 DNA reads TGTGCCAGCAGCGACCGACTAGCCCAGGATACGCAGTATTTT.

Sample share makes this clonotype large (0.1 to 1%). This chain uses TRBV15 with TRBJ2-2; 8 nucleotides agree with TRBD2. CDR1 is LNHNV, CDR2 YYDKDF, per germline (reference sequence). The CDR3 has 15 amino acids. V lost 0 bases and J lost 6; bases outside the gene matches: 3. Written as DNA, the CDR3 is TGTGCCACCAGCAGAGATACGGGGGGGCCCGGGGAGCTGTTTTTT. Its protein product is CATSRDTGGPGELFF.

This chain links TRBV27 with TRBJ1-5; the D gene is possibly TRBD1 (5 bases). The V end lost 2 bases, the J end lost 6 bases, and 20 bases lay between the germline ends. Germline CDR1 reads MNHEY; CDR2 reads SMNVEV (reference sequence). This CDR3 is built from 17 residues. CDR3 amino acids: CASSLLPGPPGGQPQHF. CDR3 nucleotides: TGTGCCAGCAGTTTACTCCCGGGACCCCCGGGGGGTCAGCCCCAGCATTTT.

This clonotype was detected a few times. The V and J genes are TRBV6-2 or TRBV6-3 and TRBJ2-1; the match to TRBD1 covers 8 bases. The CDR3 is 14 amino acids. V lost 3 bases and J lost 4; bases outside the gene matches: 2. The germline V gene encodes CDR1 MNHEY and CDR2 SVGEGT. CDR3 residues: CASSYGTGYNEQFF. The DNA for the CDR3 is TGTGCCAGCAGTTATGGGACAGGATACAATGAGCAGTTCTTC.

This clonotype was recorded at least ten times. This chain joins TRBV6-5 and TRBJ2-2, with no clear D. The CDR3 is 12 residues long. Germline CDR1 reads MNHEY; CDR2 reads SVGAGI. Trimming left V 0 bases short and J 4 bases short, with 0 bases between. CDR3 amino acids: CASSYSTGELFF. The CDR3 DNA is TGTGCCAGCAGTTACTCCACCGGGGAGCTGTTTTTT.

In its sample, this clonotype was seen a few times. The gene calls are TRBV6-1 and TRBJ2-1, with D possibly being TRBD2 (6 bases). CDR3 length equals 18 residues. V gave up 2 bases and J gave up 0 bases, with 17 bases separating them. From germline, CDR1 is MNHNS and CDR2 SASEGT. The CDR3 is CASSESEGTPSSYNEQFF. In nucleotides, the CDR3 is TGTGCCAGCAGTGAATCGGAGGGTACCCCGAGCTCCTACAATGAGCAGTTCTTC.

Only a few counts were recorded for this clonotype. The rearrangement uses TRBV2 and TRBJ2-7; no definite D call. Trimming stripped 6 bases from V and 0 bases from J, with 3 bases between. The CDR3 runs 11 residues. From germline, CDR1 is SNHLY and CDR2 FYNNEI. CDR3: CASSASYEQYF. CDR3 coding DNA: TGTGCCAGCAGCGCCTCCTACGAGCAGTACTTC.

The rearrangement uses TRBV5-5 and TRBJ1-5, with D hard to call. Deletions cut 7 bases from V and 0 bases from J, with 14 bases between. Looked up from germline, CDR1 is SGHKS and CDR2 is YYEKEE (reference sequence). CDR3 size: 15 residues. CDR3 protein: CASPRKGCSNQPQHF. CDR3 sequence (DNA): TGTGCCAGCCCCCGAAAGGGATGTAGCAATCAGCCCCAGCATTTT. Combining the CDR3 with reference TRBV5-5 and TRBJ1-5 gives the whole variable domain DAGVTQSPTHLIKTRGQQVTLRCSPISGHKSVSWYQQVLGQGPQFIFQYYEKEERGRGNFPDRFSARQFPNYSSELNVNALLLGDSALYLCASPRKGCSNQPQHFGDGTRLSIL.

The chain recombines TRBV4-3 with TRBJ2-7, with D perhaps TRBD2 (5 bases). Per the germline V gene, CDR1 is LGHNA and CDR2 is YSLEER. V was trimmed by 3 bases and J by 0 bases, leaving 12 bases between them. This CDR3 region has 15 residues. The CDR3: CASSQLATSSYEQYF. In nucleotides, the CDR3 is TGCGCCAGCAGCCAGCTAGCTACGAGCTCCTACGAGCAGTACTTC.

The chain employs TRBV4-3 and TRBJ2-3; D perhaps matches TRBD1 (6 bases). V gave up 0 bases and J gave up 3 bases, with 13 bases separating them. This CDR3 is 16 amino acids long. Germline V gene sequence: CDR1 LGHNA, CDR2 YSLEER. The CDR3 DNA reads TGCGCCAGCAGCCAAGAATGGGGACAAGAGACAGATACGCAGTATTTT. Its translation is CASSQEWGQETDTQYF.

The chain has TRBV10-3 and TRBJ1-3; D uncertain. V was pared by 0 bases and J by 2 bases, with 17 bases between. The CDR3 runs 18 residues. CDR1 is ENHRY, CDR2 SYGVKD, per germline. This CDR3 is CAISESASGILPGNTIYF. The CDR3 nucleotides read TGTGCCATCAGTGAGTCGGCCTCGGGGATATTACCTGGAAACACCATATATTTT.

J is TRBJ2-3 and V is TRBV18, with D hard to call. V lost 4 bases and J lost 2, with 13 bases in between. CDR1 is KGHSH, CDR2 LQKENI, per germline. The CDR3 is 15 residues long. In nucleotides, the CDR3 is TGTGCCAGCTCACTACGAGAAGCCGACACAGATACGCAGTATTTT. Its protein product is CASSLREADTDTQYF.

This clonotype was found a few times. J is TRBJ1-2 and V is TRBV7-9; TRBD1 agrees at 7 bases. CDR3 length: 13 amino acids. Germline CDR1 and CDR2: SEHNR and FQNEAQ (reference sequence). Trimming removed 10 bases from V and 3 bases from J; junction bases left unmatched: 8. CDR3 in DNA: TGTGCCACTTCGAGAGGGGGCTACTATGGCTACACCTTC. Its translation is CATSRGGYYGYTF.

The CDR3 is CASSLGDEAFF. For the CDR3, the DNA is TGTGCCAGCAGTTTGGGGGATGAAGCTTTCTTT. The V call is TRBV12-3 or TRBV12-4, the J call TRBJ1-1, with D perhaps matching TRBD1 (5 bases). The CDR3 has 11 residues. V lost 3 bases, J lost 7 bases, and 6 bases lay in between.

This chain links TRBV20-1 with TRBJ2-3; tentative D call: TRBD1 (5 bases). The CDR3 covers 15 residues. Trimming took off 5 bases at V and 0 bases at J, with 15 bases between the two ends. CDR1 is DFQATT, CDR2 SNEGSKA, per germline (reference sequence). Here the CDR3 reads CSAFVRDTSTDTQYF. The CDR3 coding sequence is TGCAGTGCTTTTGTCAGGGATACTAGCACAGATACGCAGTATTTT.

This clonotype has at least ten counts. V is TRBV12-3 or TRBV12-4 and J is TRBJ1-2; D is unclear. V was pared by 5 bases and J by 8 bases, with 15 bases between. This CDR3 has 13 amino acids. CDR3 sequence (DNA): TGTGCCAGCAGTCCGAGTGCTTCTATGGGCTACACCTTC. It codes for CASSPSASMGYTF.

CDR3 sequence: CASSQETGDPGPYNEQFF. The CDR3 bases are TGTGCCAGCAGCCAGGAGACCGGGGACCCTGGCCCCTACAATGAGCAGTTCTTC. This chain joins TRBV3-1 and TRBJ2-1; either TRBD1 or TRBD2 may supply D (5 bases each). V dropped 3 bases and J dropped 2 bases, with 20 bases sitting between them. The germline V gene has CDR1 LGHDT and CDR2 YNNKEL (reference sequence). The CDR3 has 18 residues.

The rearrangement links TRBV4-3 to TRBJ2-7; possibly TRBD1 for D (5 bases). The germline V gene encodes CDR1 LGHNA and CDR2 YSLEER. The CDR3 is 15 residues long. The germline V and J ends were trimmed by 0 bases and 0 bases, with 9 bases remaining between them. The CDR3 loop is CASSQDRDSSYEQYF. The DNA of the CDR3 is TGCGCCAGCAGCCAAGATCGTGACAGCTCCTACGAGCAGTACTTC.

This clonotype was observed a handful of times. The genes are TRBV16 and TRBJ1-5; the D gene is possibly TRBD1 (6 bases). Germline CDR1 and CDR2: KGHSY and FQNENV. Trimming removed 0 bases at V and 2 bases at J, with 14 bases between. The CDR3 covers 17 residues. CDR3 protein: CASSQSGFAGGNQPQHF. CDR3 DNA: TGTGCCAGCAGCCAATCCGGTTTTGCAGGGGGCAATCAGCCCCAGCATTTT.

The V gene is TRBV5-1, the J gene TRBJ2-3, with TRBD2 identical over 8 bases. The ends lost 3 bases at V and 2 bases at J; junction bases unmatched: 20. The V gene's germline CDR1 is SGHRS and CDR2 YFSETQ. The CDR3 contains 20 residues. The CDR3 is CASSSPTTQLAVITTDTQYF. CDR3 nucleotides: TGCGCCAGCAGCTCCCCTACAACCCAACTAGCGGTGATAACCACAGATACGCAGTATTTT.

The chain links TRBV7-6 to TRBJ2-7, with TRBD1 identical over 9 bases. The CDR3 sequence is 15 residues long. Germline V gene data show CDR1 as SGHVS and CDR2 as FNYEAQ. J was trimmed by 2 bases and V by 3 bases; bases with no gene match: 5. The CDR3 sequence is CASSFGDRATYEQYF. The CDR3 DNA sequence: TGTGCCAGCAGCTTTGGGGACAGGGCAACCTACGAGCAGTACTTC. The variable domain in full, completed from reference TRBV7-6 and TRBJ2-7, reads GAGVSQSPRYKVTKRGQDVALRCDPISGHVSLYWYRQALGQGPEFLTYFNYEAQQDKSGLPNDRFSAERPEGSISTLTIQRTEQRDSAMYRCASSFGDRATYEQYFGPGTRLTVT.

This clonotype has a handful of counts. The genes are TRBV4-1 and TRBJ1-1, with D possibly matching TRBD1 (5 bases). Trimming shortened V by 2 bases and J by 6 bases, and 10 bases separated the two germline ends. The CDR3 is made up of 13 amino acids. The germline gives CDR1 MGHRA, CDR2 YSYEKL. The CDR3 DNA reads TGCGCCAGCAGCCAACCACAGGACCCTGAAGCTTTCTTT. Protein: CASSQPQDPEAFF.

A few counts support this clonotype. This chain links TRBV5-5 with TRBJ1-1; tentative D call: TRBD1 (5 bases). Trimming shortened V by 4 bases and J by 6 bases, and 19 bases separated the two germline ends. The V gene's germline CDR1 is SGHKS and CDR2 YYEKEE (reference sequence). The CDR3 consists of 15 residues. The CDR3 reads CASSQGRGREAEAFF. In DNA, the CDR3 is TGTGCCAGCAGCCAAGGCCGGGGGAGGGAAGCTGAAGCTTTCTTT.

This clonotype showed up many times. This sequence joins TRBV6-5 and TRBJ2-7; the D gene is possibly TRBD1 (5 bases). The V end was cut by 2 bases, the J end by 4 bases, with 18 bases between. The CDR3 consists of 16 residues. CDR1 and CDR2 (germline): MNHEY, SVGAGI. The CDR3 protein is CASSYLQGLAFYEQYF. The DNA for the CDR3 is TGTGCCAGCAGTTACCTCCAGGGTCTTGCTTTTTACGAGCAGTACTTC.

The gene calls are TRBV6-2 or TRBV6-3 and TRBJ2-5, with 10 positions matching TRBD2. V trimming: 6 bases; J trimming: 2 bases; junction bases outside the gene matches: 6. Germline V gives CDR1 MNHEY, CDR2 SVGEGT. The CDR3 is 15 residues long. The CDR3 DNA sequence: TGTGCCAGCAGGGGAACTAGCGGGGATCAAGAGACCCAGTACTTC. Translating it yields CASRGTSGDQETQYF.